Below are 9 T cell receptor beta chains sequenced from a single sample in a study of tumor and adjacent non-tumor tissue in lung cancer. A modified ARM-PCR protocol with three rounds of nested PCR amplified TCRbeta. MiXCR, run by TCRdb on the multiplex PCR reads, gives a single entry per CDR3 protein. Of 90,000 to 100,000 distinct CDR3 sequences in the sample, 80% were seen once. No cell sorting was done before RNA was extracted from the tissue. Distant lung tissue was collected more than 3 cm away from the tumor edge. The sequencing sample was made of distant non-tumor lung tissue. These receptors came from a man in his sixties with small cell lung cancer.

As to this clonotype: The junction and the germline gene differ at one end; a read error may be behind it. The chain links TRBV29-1 to TRBJ2-3, with 9 positions matching TRBD1. Germline CDR1 is SQVTM and CDR2 is ANQGSEA. The CDR3 covers 15 residues. CDR3 residues: CIVAYRGQGTDTQYF. CDR3 bases: TGTATCGTTGCCTACAGGGGGCAAGGCACAGATACGCAGTATTTT.

About this clonotype: The junction departs from the called germline gene at one end, perhaps through a read error. This chain joins TRBV6-1 and TRBJ2-3; D might be TRBD2 (6 bases). Germline CDR1 MNHNS, CDR2 SASEGT. This CDR3 has 18 amino acids. The CDR3 here is CVSSSLGAGLLGPVQQYF. Here the CDR3 DNA reads TGTGTCAGCAGCTCCCTAGGGGCGGGACTCTTGGGCCCGGTGCAGCAGTATTTT.

On this clonotype: One junction end does not reproduce the germline sequence, and a read error may be involved. The V call is TRBV28, the J call TRBJ2-1; 11 bases align to TRBD1. Germline loops: CDR1 MDHEN, CDR2 SYDVKM. This CDR3 region has 17 residues. The CDR3 DNA follows: TGTGCCAGCAGCCCGGACAGGGGGCGCGTAATATCCAATGAACAGTTCTTC. It codes for CASSPDRGRVISNEQFF. Full variable domain (rest looked up from reference TRBV28 and TRBJ2-1): DVKVTQSSRYLVKRTGEKVFLECVQDMDHENMFWYRQDPGLGLRLIYFSYDVKMKEKGDIPEGYSVSREKKERFSLILESASTNQTSMYLCASSPDRGRVISNEQFFGPGTRLTVL.

With regard to this clonotype: Its ends do not fully match the called genes, so a read error is possible. J is TRBJ2-3 and V is TRBV12-3 or TRBV12-4; D not resolved. The CDR3 runs to 13 residues. The CDR3 spells CASGFSMVDTQYF. The CDR3 bases are TGTGCCAGCGGTTTCTCGATGGTCGATACGCAGTATTTT.

With respect to this clonotype: Mismatch with germline at one junction end may stem from a read error. The chain uses TRBV11-2 and TRBJ2-5; TRBD2 matches 10 bases. Germline assignment: CDR1 SGHAT and CDR2 FQNNGV. The CDR3 runs to 16 residues. DNA for the CDR3: TGTGCCAGCAGCTCCCTGGTACTAGCGGGAAGTGAGACCCAGTGCTTC. Encoded protein: CASSSLVLAGSETQCF.

This clonotype was observed a single time. Since a much larger clone is just one base distant, this may be a read error. The chain uses TRBV20-1 and TRBJ2-1; D not resolved. Trimming shortened V by 3 bases and J by 6 bases, and 15 bases separated the two germline ends. The CDR3 contains 14 residues. Per the germline V gene, CDR1 is DFQATT and CDR2 is SNEGSKA (reference sequence). CDR3 DNA: TGCAGTGCTAGTAAAGTAGATTACAGCAATGAGCAGTTCTTC. Translating it yields CSASKVDYSNEQFF.

Points on this clonotype: Given a much more abundant clone one base away, this may be a read error. V gene TRBV30 combines with J gene TRBJ2-1; the match to TRBD2 covers 8 bases. The CDR3 sequence is 13 residues long. Germline CDR1 GTSNPN, CDR2 SVGIG (reference sequence). Written as DNA, the CDR3 is TGTGCCTGTAGTGTGACGAGCGGGAGTGGGCAGTTCTTC. Translated, it gives CACSVTSGSGQFF.

The gene calls are TRBV11-2 and TRBJ2-5, with D possibly matching TRBD1 (5 bases). V was pared by 5 bases and J by 2 bases, with 9 bases between. This CDR3 has 13 residues. The germline CDR1 and CDR2 sequences are SGHAT and FQNNGV. The DNA of the CDR3 is TGTGCCAGCAGCCAGGGATTACAAGAGACCCAGTACTTC. Protein product: CASSQGLQETQYF.

The V and J genes are TRBV30 and TRBJ2-7; D is unresolved. The ends were cut back, 2 bases at V and 5 bases at J, with 10 bases in the middle. Looked up from germline, CDR1 is GTSNPN and CDR2 is SVGIG (reference sequence). The length of the CDR3 is 12 residues. The chain's CDR3 is CAWSPFGHEQYF. Here the CDR3 DNA reads TGTGCCTGGAGTCCTTTTGGGCACGAGCAGTACTTC.